The present T cell receptor (beta chain) was sequenced within a study of cytomegalovirus exposure and HLA in healthy donors. Regarding the study as a whole: The classifier, whose performance was assessed in both the original and validation cohorts, reportedly diagnosed cytomegalovirus status with high specificity and sensitivity. A highly shared variant cluster was judged a likely technical artifact.

Between the trimmed V and J ends, which lost 7 bases and 6 bases, there was a span of 13 bases. The germline V gene encodes CDR1 MNHEY and CDR2 SMNVEV (reference sequence). This CDR3 contains 12 residues. PCR was performed using 60 Vbeta and 13 Jbeta primers. Only in-frame clones appear in the TCRdb table, and some are missing; sequencing was by immunoSEQ multiplex PCR. The data show approximately 77,000 clones, roughly 82% seen once. This clone was seen only a few times. Antigen unknown. Sequences were obtained from PBMCs. The sequence derives from a male donor in good health and CMV-seropositive. The rearrangement uses TRBV27 and TRBJ2-7; unclear D gene. Written as DNA, the CDR3 is TGTGCCAGCACCCCAATTACCGGCGAGCAGTACTTC. Its protein is CASTPITGEQYF.